This T cell receptor beta chain stems from a study of cytomegalovirus exposure and HLA in healthy donors. General study findings and limits: CMV serostatus was the sole immune exposure data available. Roughly uniform depth of sequencing across donors was assumed in presence/absence analyses.

Trimming removed 5 bases from V and 2 bases from J, with 15 bases in between. Germline V gives CDR1 MNHEY, CDR2 SMNVEV (reference sequence). The CDR3 loop spans 15 amino acids. PCR primers comprised 60 Vbeta and 13 Jbeta primers. Authors' processing steps: A follow-up analysis tallied about 80 million unique TCR beta chains, roughly 11 million shared. Clones were read by immunoSEQ multiplex PCR, and TCRdb kept only the in-frame ones, dropping some. For V, J and clone size, that table is used; D and trimming come from the DNA. The data hold about 250,000 clones, with roughly 70% observed a single time. Regarding this clone: Its cognate antigen is unknown.

V and J are TRBV27 and TRBJ2-5; D unclear. Sequencing input: PBMCs. The clonotype was recovered from a female donor in good health and CMV-seronegative. The CDR3 region has the DNA TGTGCCAGCAGTCGCCTCGTAGGAGTTCAAGAGACCCAGTACTTC. Amino acids: CASSRLVGVQETQYF.